The T cell receptor beta chain under discussion was sequenced for a study of cytomegalovirus exposure and HLA in healthy donors (dated by TCRdb to the late 2010s). About the investigation overall: An earlier analysis of 587 of the donors reported under 300 Gb of sequence data and around 110 million unique TCR beta sequences obtained from 180 million or so T cells. An early release that covered fewer than 750 HLA-typed donors contained about 300 gigabases of sequencing data and around 80 million unique TCR sequences. Among the roughly 400 genotyped donors, about 83% belonged to the genetic ancestry cluster associated with self-reported Caucasian donors. The study aimed to test whether cataloging public T cell receptors could reveal signatures of past pathogen exposure. Using immunosequencing, the study profiled T cell repertoires from 500 to 800 subjects and related those repertoires to cytomegalovirus serostatus. A separate validation cohort of some 130 different subjects was used in addition to the approximately 640-subject first cohort. The study combined high-throughput TCR immunosequencing, statistical association of individual TCRs with disease status, and machine learning to predict cytomegalovirus infection status. In a later analysis, previously published TCR beta repertoires from 666 donors were re-analyzed and high-resolution HLA genotyping was added so that TCR occurrence patterns could be studied. Rather than using new phenotypic data, the later analysis identified candidate immune exposures from TCR beta sequences and from how often those sequences occurred across donors. An earlier analysis of 587 of the donors used high-throughput TCR beta sequencing to judge whether each TCR beta V gene segment behaved as functional or pseudogenic. Donor age, sex, ethnicity and CMV serostatus were compiled together with the repertoire data. In a later genetic analysis, genome-wide SNP genotypes for about 65% of the roughly 700 donors were used, and that subset was treated as a discovery cohort. Every repertoire in the discovery cohort had been generated on one and the same sequencing platform. Class I and class II HLA loci were covered by the typing at four-digit resolution. The number of donors typed differed by locus, with 629-630 for A, B, C, DRB1 and DQB1, 522 for DQA1, about 610 for DPA1, and some 470 for DPB1. Four or five DR-DQ haplotypes were treated as single units for association and clustering because of strong linkage in the cohort. Across under 500 genotyped donors of the cohort, an average of roughly 250,000 unique TCR beta nucleotide sequences per donor were sequenced, and roughly 20% of those sequences were non-productive. Summary of the overall study and its limitations: The presence/absence analyses assumed that sequencing depth was roughly uniform across donors, and that assumption may not be true. Because counts were too low, around 18 rarely observed V segments, including chromosome 9 orphons, were left out of the earlier analysis of some 600 of the donors. Compared with equally common non-associated chains, HLA-associated TCR beta chains in a later analysis were more clonally expanded and had lower generation probabilities. The study gave a list of under 200 TCR beta chains associated with cytomegalovirus. A further reported finding was that TCR beta sequences accurately predicted the HLA-A and HLA-B alleles for most subjects in the first cohort. An earlier analysis of around 540 of the donors showed that most TCR beta V segments appeared in productive rearrangements either about 87% or about 30% of the time, which broadly matched IMGT annotations. A later analysis reported that several top co-occurrence clusters appeared linked to parvovirus B19, influenza, CMV and Epstein-Barr virus. A few of the identified cytomegalovirus-associated TCR beta chains were confirmed in vitro to be specific for cytomegalovirus antigens. V-gene and J-gene trimming of TCR beta chains was associated with a missense DCLRE1C variant in a later genetic analysis, and the association was replicated in an independent cohort. In a later analysis, most CMV-associated TCR beta chains were found to appear HLA-restricted, with HLA associations seemingly driven largely by CMV exposure. In both the original and validation cohorts, the classifier was reported to diagnose cytomegalovirus status with high specificity and sensitivity. Only TCR beta chains were sequenced in this cohort, and the absence of alpha or paired-chain data limited detectable features. Immune exposure information for the cohort was limited to CMV serostatus. The authors suggested that the approach could potentially be generalized to other disease states and immunological phenotypes. Because the 87-base-pair reads could not distinguish some IMGT-functional V segments, including TRBV6-2 and TRBV6-3, those segments were excluded. When HLA alleles, especially DR and DQ, strongly co-occurred, TCR associations were difficult to assign to individual alleles. A later analysis found that TCR association rates varied across HLA loci, with DRB1 alleles showing the most associated TCRs and HLA-C alleles the fewest. In a later analysis, more than 15,000 TCR beta sequences were associated with specific HLA alleles at a false discovery rate of 0.05. While some public TCRs were present in many individuals, most TCR sequences turned up only very rarely across donors. Because HLA typing was missing for some donors at each locus, association tests included only the typed subset. A cluster of highly shared sequence variants was judged likely to be a technical artifact of the sequencing pipeline. According to a later genetic analysis, donors in an Asian-associated ancestry cluster had fewer N-insertions in productive TCRs than the approximately 670-donor mean. Linkage disequilibrium might explain the correlated functional status among segregating V segments, but an unknown experimental factor could not be excluded.

Between the V and J ends, shortened by 7 bases and 5 bases respectively, the junction contains 22 bases. CDR1 and CDR2, looked up from the germline V gene, are MDHEN and SYDVKM. The CDR3 runs 16 residues from the cysteine to the phenylalanine. Only the CDR3 DNA stays, 48 bases, in frame from base 1. As for this clone: Its antigen remains undetermined.

The cohort comprised approximately 700 healthy bone marrow donors. All cohort members were sampled while nominally healthy, although unrecorded immune exposures were likely present. The donor was CMV seronegative and was included in the group of a few hundred seronegative cohort members. A peripheral blood sample was provided by each donor, and peripheral blood mononuclear cells were used for TCR beta sequencing. The Qiagen DNeasy Blood Extraction Kit was used to extract genomic DNA from the blood cell samples. The library was made by the immunoSEQ multiplex PCR assay. For the multiplex PCR, a mixture combining 60 forward primers for TCR Vbeta segments and 13 reverse primers for TCR Jbeta segments was used. Amplification of the CDR3 region of rearranged TCR beta genes was performed with a multiplex PCR assay on genomic DNA. The amplified TCR beta libraries were sequenced on the Illumina HiSeq System as 87-base-pair reads. As for the original processing: A later analysis tallied about 77 million unique TCR beta chains across the 666 repertoires, and approximately 9.9 million of those chains were shared by two or more donors. To remove PCR and sequencing errors, raw reads were error-corrected and collapsed into unique sequences using a nearest-neighbor algorithm that merged closely related sequences. CDR3 sequences were aligned to IMGT reference sequences to assign V, D and J gene segments. For a sequence to be retained, at least a six-nucleotide match to both a V gene segment and a J gene segment was required. A rearrangement counted as productive if the CDR3 had no stop codons and remained in frame with V and J, and every other rearrangement counted as non-productive. CDR3 was defined by IMGT convention, running from the second conserved V-encoded cysteine to the conserved J-encoded phenylalanine. The earlier analysis of a few hundred of the donors excluded any sequence lacking an unambiguous match to a single V gene segment. In an earlier analysis of several hundred of the donors, V segments were called functional above 56.7% productive rearrangements and were called segregating when the between-donor standard deviation exceeded 5%. To diagnose cytomegalovirus status from the catalog of TCR beta chain sequences, a statistical classification framework was built. In a later analysis, TCR nucleotide sequences were compared against IMGT/GENE-DB human TR gene sequences so that V and J genes could be assigned. In a later analysis, CDR3 sequences and most-parsimonious VDJ recombination scenarios were assigned using the TCRdist pipeline. In a later analysis, each TCR beta chain was defined by its CDR3 amino acid sequence together with its V-gene family, and reads without a unique V-gene family were excluded. A later analysis removed several hundred highly shared, low-generation-probability nucleotide sequences to deal with suspected cross-contamination and a sequencing artifact. A later analysis calculated a clonal expansion index for each public chain from normalized within-repertoire ranks of inferred template counts. A later analysis computed generation probabilities with a VDJ recombination model fitted to out-of-frame rearrangements, and checked the results against IGoR. Hypergeometric tests were used in a later analysis to score TCR-TCR, TCR-HLA and TCR-CMV co-occurrence, with a repertoire-size bias correction applied to the TCR pairs. In a later analysis, false discovery rates were estimated by permuting HLA or CMV assignments 20 times. In a later analysis, co-occurring TCRs were grouped using DBSCAN, and TCRdist sequence similarity was added for clustering within HLA-allele-positive subsets. Repertoires with fewer than 30,000 or more than 120,000 public chains, plus five repertoires with anomalous nucleotide sharing, were excluded from co-occurrence clustering. TCRdb stores this immuneACCESS table with in-frame sequences only. Part of the clones is absent; in the studies checked, under half of the shortfall reflects unresolved V genes, and no reason is known for the rest. V, J and clone size were drawn from that table, and D and trimming were deduced from the DNA. The table for this sample records about 140,000 clones. 0.9% to 1% of the sample comes from the top ten.

This receptor was taken from a male donor in good health and CMV-seronegative. The specimen was PBMCs. The sequence joins TRBV28 to TRBJ2-3, and TRBD2 may be the D gene, going by 6 matching bases. The nucleotide sequence reads as follows: TGTGCCAGCACCAAGGGGCGGGGAAGTTGGAAAGATACGCAGTATTTT. Translated, it reads CASTKGRGSWKDTQYF. Outside the CDR3, residues come from the reference TRBV28 and TRBJ2-3 proteins, so the full variable domain is: DVKVTQSSRYLVKRTGEKVFLECVQDMDHENMFWYRQDPGLGLRLIYFSYDVKMKEKGDIPEGYSVSREKKERFSLILESASTNQTSMYLCASTKGRGSWKDTQYFGPGTRLTVL.